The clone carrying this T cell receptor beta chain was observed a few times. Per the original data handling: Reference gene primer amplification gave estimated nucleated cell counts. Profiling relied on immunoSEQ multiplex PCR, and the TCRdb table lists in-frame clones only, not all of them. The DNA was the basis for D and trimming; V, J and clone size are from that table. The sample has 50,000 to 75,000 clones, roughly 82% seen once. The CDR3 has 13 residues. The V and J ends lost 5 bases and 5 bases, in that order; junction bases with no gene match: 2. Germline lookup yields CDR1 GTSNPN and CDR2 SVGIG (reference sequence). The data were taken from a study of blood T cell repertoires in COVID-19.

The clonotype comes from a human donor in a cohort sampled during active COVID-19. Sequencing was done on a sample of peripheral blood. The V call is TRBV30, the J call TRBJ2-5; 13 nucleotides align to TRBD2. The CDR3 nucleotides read TGTGCCTGGGGACTAGCGGGGGTGGAGACCCAGTACTTC. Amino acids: CAWGLAGVETQYF.